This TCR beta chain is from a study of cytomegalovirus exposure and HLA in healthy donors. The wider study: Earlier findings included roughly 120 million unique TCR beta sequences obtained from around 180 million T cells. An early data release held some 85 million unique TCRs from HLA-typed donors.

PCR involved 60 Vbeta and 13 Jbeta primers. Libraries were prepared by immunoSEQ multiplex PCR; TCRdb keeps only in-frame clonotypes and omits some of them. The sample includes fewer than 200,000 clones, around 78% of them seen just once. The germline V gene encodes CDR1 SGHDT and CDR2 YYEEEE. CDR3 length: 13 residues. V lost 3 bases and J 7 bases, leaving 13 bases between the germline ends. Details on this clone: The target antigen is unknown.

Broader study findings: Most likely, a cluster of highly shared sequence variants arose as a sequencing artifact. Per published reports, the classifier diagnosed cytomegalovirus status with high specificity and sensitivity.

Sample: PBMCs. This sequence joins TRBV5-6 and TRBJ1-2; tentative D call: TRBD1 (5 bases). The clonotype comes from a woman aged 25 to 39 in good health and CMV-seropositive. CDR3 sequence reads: CASSSLWGLGYTF. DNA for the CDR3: TGTGCCAGCAGCTCCCTTTGGGGACTTGGCTACACCTTC.